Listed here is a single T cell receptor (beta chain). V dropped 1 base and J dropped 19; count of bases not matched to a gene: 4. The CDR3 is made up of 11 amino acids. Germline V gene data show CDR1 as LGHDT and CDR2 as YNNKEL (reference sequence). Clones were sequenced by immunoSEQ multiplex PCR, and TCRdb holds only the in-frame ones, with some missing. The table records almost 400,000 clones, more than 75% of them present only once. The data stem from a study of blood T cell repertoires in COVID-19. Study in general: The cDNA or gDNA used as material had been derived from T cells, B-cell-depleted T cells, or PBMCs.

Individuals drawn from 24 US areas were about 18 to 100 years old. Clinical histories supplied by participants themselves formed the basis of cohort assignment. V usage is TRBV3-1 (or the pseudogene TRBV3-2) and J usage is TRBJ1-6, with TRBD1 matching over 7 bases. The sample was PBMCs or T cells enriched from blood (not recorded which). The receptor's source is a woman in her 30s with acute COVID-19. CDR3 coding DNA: TGTGCCAGCAGCCAAGGACAGGGTACTCACTTT. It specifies CASSQGQGTHF.